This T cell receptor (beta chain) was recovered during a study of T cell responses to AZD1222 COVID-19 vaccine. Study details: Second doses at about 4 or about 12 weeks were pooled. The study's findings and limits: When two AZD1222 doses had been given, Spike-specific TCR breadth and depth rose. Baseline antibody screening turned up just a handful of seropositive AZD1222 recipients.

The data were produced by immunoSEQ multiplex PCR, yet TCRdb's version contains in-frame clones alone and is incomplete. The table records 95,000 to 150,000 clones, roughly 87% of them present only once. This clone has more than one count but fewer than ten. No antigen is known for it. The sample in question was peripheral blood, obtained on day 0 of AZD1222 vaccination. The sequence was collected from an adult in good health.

CDR3 sequence (DNA): TGTGCCAGCAGTTACTCGAGACAGTACTATGGCTACACCTTC. Protein sequence: CASSYSRQYYGYTF. The genes are TRBV6-2 or TRBV6-3 and TRBJ1-2; weak D call: TRBD1 (5 bases). CDR1 is MNHEY and CDR2 is SVGEGT in the germline V gene. Trimming stripped 0 bases from V and 3 bases from J, with 8 bases between. This CDR3 spans 14 amino acids.